These 10 T cell receptor beta chains share one sample of origin, sequenced in a study of response to subunit inactivated influenza vaccine. Each CDR3 protein is one row after TCRdb ran MiXCR on the RT-PCR reads. The sample has hundreds of thousands of distinct CDR3 sequences; 7.5% to 8.5% are singletons. Sequences were derived from PBMCs from blood, sampled 23 to 25 months after vaccination. Receptors were obtained from a man between 50 and 69 years old who received an inactivated influenza vaccine.

This clonotype was counted ten times or more. The chain couples TRBV12-3 or TRBV12-4 to TRBJ2-1, with TRBD1 identical over 7 bases. V shed 11 bases, J shed 9 bases, and the junction held 4 bases outside the gene matches. This CDR3 has 10 residues. The CDR3 sequence: CAGQVGEQFF. CDR3 nucleotides: TGTGCCGGACAGGTGGGTGAGCAGTTCTTC.

This clonotype was picked up a small number of times. The gene calls are TRBV6-5 and TRBJ1-2; TRBD1 matches 9 bases. CDR1 MNHEY and CDR2 SVGAGI come from the germline V gene. Trimming cost V 2 bases and J 4 bases; bases outside gene matches: 8. This CDR3 has 16 residues. The CDR3 region has the DNA TGTGCCAGCAGTTACACCCAACAGGGGGCGACCTATGGCTACACCTTC. This sequence encodes CASSYTQQGATYGYTF.

The V gene is TRBV3-1, the J gene TRBJ2-7; D not resolved. CDR3 length: 11 amino acids. The germline V and J ends were trimmed by 9 bases and 12 bases, with 18 bases remaining between them. Germline assignment: CDR1 LGHDT and CDR2 YNNKEL (reference sequence). The DNA of the CDR3 is TGTGCCAGTTCGTGGTCCGGAAAGTGGTACTTC. This translates into CASSWSGKWYF.

The genes are TRBV20-1 and TRBJ2-3; D is perhaps TRBD1 (5 bases). The CDR3 length is 17 residues. V gave up 0 bases and J gave up 2 bases, with 18 bases separating them. Germline CDR1 DFQATT, CDR2 SNEGSKA (reference sequence). CDR3 sequence reads: CSARDRRQRTYTDTQYF. In DNA, the CDR3 is TGCAGTGCTAGAGACCGAAGACAGAGGACCTACACAGATACGCAGTATTTT.

This clonotype was counted at least ten times. The chain joins TRBV7-8 to TRBJ2-1; 12 bases line up with TRBD2. Unmatched junction bases numbered 9, after V lost 2 bases and J lost 7 bases. This CDR3 spans 17 amino acids. Germline V lookup: CDR1 SGHVS, CDR2 FQNEAQ. The CDR3 sequence: CASSLRASGGARNEQFF. The DNA for the CDR3 is TGTGCCAGCAGCTTACGCGCTAGCGGGGGGGCCAGGAATGAGCAGTTCTTC.

This clonotype was picked up many times. The V call is TRBV5-1, the J call TRBJ2-1; TRBD1 aligns across 10 bases. Looked up from germline, CDR1 is SGHRS and CDR2 is YFSETQ. The ends lost 3 bases at V and 2 bases at J; junction bases unmatched: 2. The CDR3 has 15 amino acids. The CDR3 region is CASSWGQGTYNEQFF. The DNA of the CDR3 is TGCGCCAGCAGCTGGGGACAGGGGACCTACAATGAGCAGTTCTTC.

The V and J genes are TRBV29-1 and TRBJ2-2; D unresolved. V gave up 4 bases and J gave up 8 bases, with 8 bases separating them. This CDR3 comprises 11 residues. Germline CDR1 and CDR2: SQVTM and ANQGSEA. CDR3 in amino acids: CSVGRSGELFF. CDR3 in DNA: TGCAGCGTTGGCCGGTCGGGGGAGCTGTTTTTT.

This clonotype was detected a few times. This chain joins TRBV5-1 and TRBJ2-2; 10 nucleotides match TRBD2. Germline V lookup: CDR1 SGHRS, CDR2 YFSETQ. Trimming cost V 4 bases and J 0 bases; bases outside gene matches: 3. The CDR3 totals 16 residues. The chain's CDR3 is CASSTGLAPNTGELFF. The CDR3 DNA is TGCGCCAGCAGCACGGGACTAGCGCCGAACACCGGGGAGCTGTTTTTT.

This clonotype was observed at least ten times. In nucleotides, the CDR3 is TGTGCCAGCAGCCAAGGAGAATATAGCAATCAGCCCCAGCATTTT. It codes for CASSQGEYSNQPQHF. V is TRBV3-1 and J is TRBJ1-5, with D hard to call. CDR3 length: 15 amino acids. V lost 1 base and J 0 bases, leaving 7 bases between the germline ends. Germline loops: CDR1 LGHDT, CDR2 YNNKEL (reference sequence).

There are many counts of this clonotype. This rearrangement joins TRBV5-6 to TRBJ1-4; TRBD1 matches at 7 bases. The CDR3 has 14 amino acids. After removal of 3 bases from V and 8 bases from J, the junction contained 7 bases not matched to a gene. CDR1 and CDR2 from the germline V gene are SGHDT and YYEEEE. The CDR3 DNA sequence: TGTGCCAGCAGCTCTAGGGGGCGAGAAGAAAAACTGTTTTTT. Translating gives CASSSRGREEKLFF.